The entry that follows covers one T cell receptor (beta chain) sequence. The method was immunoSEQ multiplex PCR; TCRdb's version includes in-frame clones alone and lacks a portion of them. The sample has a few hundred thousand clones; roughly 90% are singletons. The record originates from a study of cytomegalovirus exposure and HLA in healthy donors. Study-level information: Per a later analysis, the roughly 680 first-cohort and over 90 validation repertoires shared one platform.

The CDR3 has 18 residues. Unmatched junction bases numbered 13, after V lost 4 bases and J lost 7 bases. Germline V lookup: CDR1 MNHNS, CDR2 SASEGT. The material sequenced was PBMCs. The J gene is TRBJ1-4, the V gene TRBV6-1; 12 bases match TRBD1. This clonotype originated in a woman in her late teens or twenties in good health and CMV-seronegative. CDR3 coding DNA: TGTGCCAGCAGTGGGCTCCCGGGACAGGGGGCGGTGACTGAAAAACTGTTTTTT. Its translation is CASSGLPGQGAVTEKLFF.